This is a list of T cell receptor beta chains from one sample in a study of OX40 agonist ivuxolimab in advanced cancers. Here immunoSEQ multiplex PCR was the method, and the copy in TCRdb shows in-frame clones only, minus some. Found here are about 39,000 clones, 80% to 90% of them singletons; the top ten hold around 2.5%. The source material was CD4+ or CD8+ T cells sorted from blood, sampled in a trial of the OX40 agonist ivuxolimab. Receptors originate from an adult with an advanced solid tumor such as melanoma, head and neck, liver or kidney cancer. The CDR3 runs from the conserved cysteine through the conserved F or W. The D gene is left open where the match is weak. For some rows the clone size is stated as once, few or many, or as a class when expanded; others skip it.

J,size,V,D,CDR3,DNA
TRBJ2-5,-,TRBV19,-,CASSIRGNAASETQYF,TGTGCCAGTAGTATAAGGGGGAACGCCGCCAGTGAGACCCAGTACTTC
TRBJ2-3,few,TRBV7-3,TRBD2,CASSPSASGRTDTQYF,TGTGCCAGCAGCCCCTCGGCTAGCGGCCGCACAGATACGCAGTATTTT
TRBJ2-1,few,TRBV5-4,-,CASSLYNEQFF,TGTGCCAGCAGCTTATACAATGAGCAGTTCTTC
TRBJ2-7,once,TRBV4-1,TRBD1,CASSRTGGFYEQYF,TGCGCCAGCAGTAGGACAGGGGGCTTCTACGAGCAGTACTTC
TRBJ1-2,medium-sized,TRBV5-6,-,CASSLGGSGYTF,TGTGCCAGCAGCTTGGGGGGGAGCGGCTACACCTTC
TRBJ1-2,-,TRBV9,-,CASSARAQAYMGTYGYTF,TGTGCCAGCAGCGCCAGGGCACAGGCTTACATGGGTACCTATGGCTACACCTTC
TRBJ2-7,once,TRBV5-1,-,CASSLGQTAYEQYF,TGCGCCAGCAGCTTGGGACAGACAGCCTACGAGCAGTACTTC
TRBJ2-3,-,TRBV5-1,-,CASSLMGFTDTQYF,TGCGCCAGCAGCTTAATGGGGTTCACAGATACGCAGTATTTT
TRBJ2-5,-,TRBV7-3,-,CASSSLYQETQYF,TGTGCCAGCAGCTCGTTGTACCAAGAGACCCAGTACTTC
TRBJ2-5,-,TRBV29-1,-,CSVTDGQETQYF,TGCAGCGTAACTGACGGCCAAGAGACCCAGTACTTC
TRBJ2-7,-,TRBV4-3,-,CASSQEVVESYEQYF,TGCGCCAGCAGCCAAGAGGTGGTGGAGTCCTACGAGCAGTACTTC
TRBJ2-7,-,TRBV5-1,TRBD2,CASSLAGGSTYEQYF,TGCGCCAGCAGCTTGGCTGGCGGGAGTACCTACGAGCAGTACTTC
TRBJ2-1,few,TRBV25-1,TRBD2,CASKLADYNEQFF,TGTGCCAGCAAACTAGCGGACTACAATGAGCAGTTCTTC
TRBJ1-5,-,TRBV4-1,-,CASSPLMGPDQPQHF,TGCGCCAGCAGCCCCCTAATGGGGCCCGATCAGCCCCAGCATTTT
TRBJ2-7,-,TRBV6-6,TRBD1,CASWRQGVDEQYF,TGTGCCAGCTGGCGACAGGGGGTCGACGAGCAGTACTTC
TRBJ2-4,-,TRBV5-6,-,CASSLGRIVGADF,TGTGCCAGCAGCTTGGGACGTATAGTTGGGGCAGACTTC
TRBJ1-1,-,TRBV27,-,CASSLGPANTEAFF,TGTGCCAGCAGCCTAGGACCGGCGAACACTGAAGCTTTCTTT
TRBJ1-6,-,TRBV4-2,-,CASSQEGDSPLHF,TGTGCCAGCAGCCAAGAAGGGGATTCACCCCTCCACTTT
TRBJ2-7,-,TRBV10-3,-,CAISGRGPGQPSEVAYEQYF,TGTGCCATCAGTGGTCGGGGGCCGGGACAACCCTCTGAAGTTGCCTACGAGCAGTACTTC
TRBJ1-2,once,TRBV29-1,-,CSVEVGSNGYTF,TGCAGCGTTGAAGTAGGGTCGAATGGCTACACCTTC
TRBJ1-1,-,TRBV19,TRBD1,CASSRGPSRTGRTEAFF,TGTGCCAGTAGTAGAGGCCCTTCTCGGACAGGGAGAACTGAAGCTTTCTTT
TRBJ1-4,-,TRBV18,-,CASSPLMGRSNEKLFF,TGTGCCAGCTCACCCCTTATGGGGAGGTCTAATGAAAAACTGTTTTTT
TRBJ2-3,-,TRBV2,TRBD2,CASRRGTSVTDTQYF,TGTGCCAGCAGGCGGGGGACTAGCGTTACAGATACGCAGTATTTT
TRBJ2-1,-,TRBV7-9,-,CASSLYTIGDEQFF,TGTGCCAGCAGCCTATACACAATAGGTGATGAGCAGTTCTTC
TRBJ1-2,-,TRBV4-3,-,CASSQDLSGVSDGYTF,TGCGCCAGCAGCCAAGATTTGTCAGGGGTATCGGATGGCTACACCTTC
TRBJ2-7,few,TRBV15,-,CATSPGKGDEQYF,TGTGCCACCAGCCCGGGAAAGGGCGACGAGCAGTACTTC
TRBJ2-3,-,TRBV23-1,TRBD1,CASSIRTGSDTQYF,TGCGCCAGCAGTATTCGGACAGGATCAGATACGCAGTATTTT
TRBJ1-5,-,TRBV6-1,-,CASSDIGTQPQHF,TGTGCCAGCAGTGATATTGGGACCCAGCCCCAGCATTTT
TRBJ2-1,once,TRBV6-1,TRBD2,CASSDGLAGNNEQFF,TGTGCCAGCAGTGATGGACTAGCGGGGAACAATGAGCAGTTCTTC
TRBJ2-1,-,TRBV7-9,TRBD2,CASRPGLVEIYNEQFF,TGTGCCAGCAGACCCGGACTAGTAGAGATCTACAATGAGCAGTTCTTC
TRBJ2-3,-,TRBV19,TRBD2,CASSPSGRAGTDTQYF,TGTGCCAGTAGTCCTAGCGGGAGGGCCGGTACAGATACGCAGTATTTT
TRBJ1-2,-,TRBV7-8,TRBD1,CASSINYGTGEGYTF,TGTGCCAGCAGCATTAACTACGGGACAGGGGAAGGCTACACCTTC
TRBJ2-1,few,TRBV10-3,TRBD1,CAISESGTGINEQFF,TGTGCCATCAGTGAGTCGGGGACAGGTATCAATGAGCAGTTCTTC
TRBJ2-1,-,TRBV5-1,-,CASSLGSSDFDEQFF,TGCGCCAGCAGCTTGGGGTCTAGCGACTTCGATGAGCAGTTCTTC
TRBJ1-3,few,TRBV11-2,TRBD1,CASSPPGTGSGNTIYF,TGTGCCAGCAGCCCTCCCGGGACAGGGTCTGGAAACACCATATATTTT
TRBJ2-7,few,TRBV18,-,CASSRSGKTYEQYF,TGTGCCAGCTCACGGTCAGGGAAGACCTACGAGCAGTACTTC
TRBJ1-1,-,TRBV13,-,CASALGEQLYTEAFF,TGTGCCAGCGCTTTGGGGGAGCAACTCTACACTGAAGCTTTCTTT
TRBJ1-2,medium-sized,TRBV19,TRBD1,CASSIVAGGDYGYTF,TGTGCCAGTAGTATAGTTGCAGGGGGAGACTATGGCTACACCTTC
TRBJ2-3,-,TRBV5-4,TRBD2,CASSLVVAGGPDTQYF,TGTGCCAGCAGCTTAGTCGTAGCGGGAGGTCCAGATACGCAGTATTTT
TRBJ1-4,-,TRBV11-3,-,CASSSRQISEKLFF,TGTGCCAGCAGCTCAAGACAGATTTCTGAAAAACTGTTTTTT
TRBJ2-3,-,TRBV7-8,-,CASSLTPGERDTQYF,TGTGCCAGCAGCTTAACCCCGGGGGAGCGGGATACGCAGTATTTT
TRBJ1-1,-,TRBV7-2,-,CASSFQGQFTEAFF,TGTGCCAGCAGCTTCCAGGGGCAGTTCACTGAAGCTTTCTTT
TRBJ2-7,-,TRBV18,-,CASSPTSDYEQYF,TGTGCCAGCTCACCAACGAGCGACTACGAGCAGTACTTC
TRBJ2-1,-,TRBV9,-,CASSPSGSSYNEQFF,TGTGCCAGCAGCCCGAGCGGTAGCTCCTACAATGAGCAGTTCTTC
TRBJ2-3,-,TRBV5-1,TRBD2,CASSPRGRGSHTDTQYF,TGCGCCAGCAGCCCTAGGGGTCGCGGGAGTCACACAGATACGCAGTATTTT